The T cell receptor beta chain under discussion was sequenced for a study of T cell changes during pregnancy in multiple sclerosis. The repertoire was sequenced with immunoSEQ multiplex PCR; TCRdb's copy has only in-frame clones and lacks some. The sample has approximately 66,000 clones, roughly 91% seen once; the top ten hold approximately 5.7%. This sequence originates from a female donor with multiple sclerosis, enrolled in a pregnancy study. Material: CD8+ T cells from peripheral blood mononuclear cells, obtained before pregnancy.

The CDR3 loop reads CASSLVGAPQWEQFF. The DNA of the CDR3 is TGTGCCAGCAGTTTGGTGGGGGCCCCCCAATGGGAGCAGTTCTTC. The gene calls are TRBV27 and TRBJ2-1, with D perhaps TRBD1 (6 bases). V was clipped by 3 bases and J by 10 bases, with 19 bases between them. The CDR3 contains 15 residues. Germline V gene sequence: CDR1 MNHEY, CDR2 SMNVEV (reference sequence).